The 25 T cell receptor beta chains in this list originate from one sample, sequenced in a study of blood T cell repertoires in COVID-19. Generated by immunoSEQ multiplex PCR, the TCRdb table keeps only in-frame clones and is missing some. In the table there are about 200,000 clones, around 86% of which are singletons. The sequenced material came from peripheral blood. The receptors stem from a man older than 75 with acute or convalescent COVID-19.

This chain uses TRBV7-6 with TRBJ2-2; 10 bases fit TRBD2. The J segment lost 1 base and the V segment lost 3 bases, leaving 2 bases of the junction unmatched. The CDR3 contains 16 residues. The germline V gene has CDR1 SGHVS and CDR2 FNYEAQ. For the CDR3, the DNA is TGTGCCAGCAGCTTTTCTAGCGGGGGGAACACCGGGGAGCTGTTTTTT. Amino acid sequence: CASSFSSGGNTGELFF. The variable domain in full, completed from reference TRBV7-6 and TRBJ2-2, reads GAGVSQSPRYKVTKRGQDVALRCDPISGHVSLYWYRQALGQGPEFLTYFNYEAQQDKSGLPNDRFSAERPEGSISTLTIQRTEQRDSAMYRCASSFSSGGNTGELFFGEGSRLTVL.

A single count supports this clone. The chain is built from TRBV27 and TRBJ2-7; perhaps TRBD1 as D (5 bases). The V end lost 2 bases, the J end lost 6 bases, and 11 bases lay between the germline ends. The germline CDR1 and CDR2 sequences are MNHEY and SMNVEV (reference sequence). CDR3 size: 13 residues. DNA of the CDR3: TGTGCCAGCAGTTTAAGGGGAAGGGCCGAGCAGTACTTC. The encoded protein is CASSLRGRAEQYF.

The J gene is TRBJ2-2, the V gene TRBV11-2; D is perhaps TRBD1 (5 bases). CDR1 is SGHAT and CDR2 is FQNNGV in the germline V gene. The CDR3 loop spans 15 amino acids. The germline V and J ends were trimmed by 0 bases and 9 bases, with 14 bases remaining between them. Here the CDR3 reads CASSLEFQGLRELFF. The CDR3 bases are TGTGCCAGCAGCTTAGAATTCCAGGGTTTGCGGGAGCTGTTTTTT.

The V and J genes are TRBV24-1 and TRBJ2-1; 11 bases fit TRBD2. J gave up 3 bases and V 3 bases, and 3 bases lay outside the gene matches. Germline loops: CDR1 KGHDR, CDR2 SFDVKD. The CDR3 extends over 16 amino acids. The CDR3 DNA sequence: TGTGCCACCAGTGATACTAGCGGGAGAGTCTACAATGAGCAGTTCTTC. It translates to CATSDTSGRVYNEQFF.

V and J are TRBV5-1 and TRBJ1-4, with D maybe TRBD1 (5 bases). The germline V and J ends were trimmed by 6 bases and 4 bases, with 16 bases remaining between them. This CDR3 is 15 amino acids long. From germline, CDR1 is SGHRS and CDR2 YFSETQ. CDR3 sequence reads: CASTRKGPINEKLFF. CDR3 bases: TGCGCCAGCACCCGGAAGGGGCCGATTAATGAAAAACTGTTTTTT.

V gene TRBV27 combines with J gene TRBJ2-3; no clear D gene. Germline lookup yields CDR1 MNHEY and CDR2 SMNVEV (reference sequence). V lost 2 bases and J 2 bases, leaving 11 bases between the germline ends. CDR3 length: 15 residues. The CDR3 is CASSLRQDYTDTQYF. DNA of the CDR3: TGTGCCAGCAGTTTACGCCAGGATTACACAGATACGCAGTATTTT.

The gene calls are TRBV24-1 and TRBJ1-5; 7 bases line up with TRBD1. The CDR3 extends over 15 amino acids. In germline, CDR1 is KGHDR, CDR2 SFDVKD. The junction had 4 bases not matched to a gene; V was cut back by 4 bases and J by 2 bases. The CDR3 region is CATSDPGGGNQPQHF. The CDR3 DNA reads TGTGCCACCAGTGACCCAGGGGGTGGCAATCAGCCCCAGCATTTT.

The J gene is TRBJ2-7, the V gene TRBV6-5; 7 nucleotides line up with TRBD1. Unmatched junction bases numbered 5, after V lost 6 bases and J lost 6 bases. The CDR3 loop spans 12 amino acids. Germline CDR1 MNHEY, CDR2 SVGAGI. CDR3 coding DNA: TGTGCCAGCAGCACGGGACAGCGCGAGCAGTACTTC. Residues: CASSTGQREQYF.

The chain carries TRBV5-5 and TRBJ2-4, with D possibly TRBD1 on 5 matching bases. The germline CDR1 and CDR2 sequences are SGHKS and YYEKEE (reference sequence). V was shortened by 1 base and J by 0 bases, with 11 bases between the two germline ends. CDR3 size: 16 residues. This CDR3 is CASSLIRETAKNIQYF. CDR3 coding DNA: TGTGCCAGCAGCTTGATCAGGGAAACAGCCAAAAACATTCAGTACTTC.

Here the CDR3 DNA reads TGTGCCAGCAGCGAGTTGCGGGGGGACACTGAAGCTTTCTTT. Translated: CASSELRGDTEAFF. The genes are TRBV3-1 (or the pseudogene TRBV3-2) and TRBJ1-1; TRBD1 might be the D (5 bases). In germline, CDR1 is LGHDT, CDR2 YNNKEL (reference sequence). This CDR3 is built from 14 residues. V dropped 5 bases and J dropped 3 bases, with 13 bases sitting between them.

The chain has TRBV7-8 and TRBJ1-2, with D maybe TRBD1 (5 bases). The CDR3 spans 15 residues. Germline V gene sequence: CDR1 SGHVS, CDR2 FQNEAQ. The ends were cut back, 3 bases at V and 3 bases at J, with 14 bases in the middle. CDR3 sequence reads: CASSLGPSGDYGYTF. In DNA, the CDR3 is TGTGCCAGCAGCTTGGGACCTTCGGGAGACTATGGCTACACCTTC.

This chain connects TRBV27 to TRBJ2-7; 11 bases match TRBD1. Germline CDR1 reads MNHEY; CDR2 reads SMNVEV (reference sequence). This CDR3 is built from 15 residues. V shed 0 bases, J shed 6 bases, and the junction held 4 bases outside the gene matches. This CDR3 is CASSLSPGTGGEQYF. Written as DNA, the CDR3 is TGTGCCAGCAGTTTATCGCCCGGGACAGGGGGCGAGCAGTACTTC.

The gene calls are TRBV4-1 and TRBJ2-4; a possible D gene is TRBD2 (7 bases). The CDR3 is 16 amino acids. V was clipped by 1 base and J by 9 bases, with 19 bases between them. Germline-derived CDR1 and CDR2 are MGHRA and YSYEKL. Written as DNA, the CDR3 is TGCGCCAGCAGCCAAGTAATTCGGGGGGCGCGGGCCATTCAGTACTTC. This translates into CASSQVIRGARAIQYF.

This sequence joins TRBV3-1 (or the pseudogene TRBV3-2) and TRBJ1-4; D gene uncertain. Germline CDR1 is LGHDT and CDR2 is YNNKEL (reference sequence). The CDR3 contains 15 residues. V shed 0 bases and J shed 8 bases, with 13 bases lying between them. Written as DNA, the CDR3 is TGTGCCAGCAGCCAAGATAAGAGGGCGGGAGAAAAACTGTTTTTT. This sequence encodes CASSQDKRAGEKLFF.

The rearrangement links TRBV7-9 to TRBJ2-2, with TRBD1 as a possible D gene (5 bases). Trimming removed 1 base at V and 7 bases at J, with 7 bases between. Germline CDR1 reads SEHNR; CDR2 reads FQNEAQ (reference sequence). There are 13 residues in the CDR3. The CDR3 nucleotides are TGTGCCAGCAGCTTAGAGGGGATCGGGGAGCTGTTTTTT. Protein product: CASSLEGIGELFF.

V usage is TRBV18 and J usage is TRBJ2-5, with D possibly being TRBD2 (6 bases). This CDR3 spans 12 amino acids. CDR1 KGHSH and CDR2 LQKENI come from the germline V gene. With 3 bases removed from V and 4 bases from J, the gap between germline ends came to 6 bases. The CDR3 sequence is CASSPGGETQYF. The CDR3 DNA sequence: TGTGCCAGCTCACCCGGGGGAGAGACCCAGTACTTC.

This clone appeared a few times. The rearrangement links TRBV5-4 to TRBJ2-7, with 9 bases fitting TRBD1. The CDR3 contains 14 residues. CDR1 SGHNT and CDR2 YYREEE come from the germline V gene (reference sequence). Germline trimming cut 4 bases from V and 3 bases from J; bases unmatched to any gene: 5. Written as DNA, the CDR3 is TGTGCCAGCAGCCAGGGACAGGGTGTCTACGAGCAGTACTTC. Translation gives CASSQGQGVYEQYF.

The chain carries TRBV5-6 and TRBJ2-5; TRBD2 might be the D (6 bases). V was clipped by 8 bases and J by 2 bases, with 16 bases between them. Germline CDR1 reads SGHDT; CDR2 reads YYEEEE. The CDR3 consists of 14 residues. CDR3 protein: CARGRGRRQETQYF. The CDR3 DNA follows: TGTGCCAGGGGGCGGGGCAGGCGTCAAGAGACCCAGTACTTC.

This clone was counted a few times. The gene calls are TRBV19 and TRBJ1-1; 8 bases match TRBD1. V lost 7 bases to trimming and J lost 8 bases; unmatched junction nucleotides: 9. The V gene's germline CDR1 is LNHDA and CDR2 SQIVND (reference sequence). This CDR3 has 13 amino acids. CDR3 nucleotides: TGTGCCAGTACCACCTCGGACAGGGACGAAGCTTTCTTT. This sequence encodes CASTTSDRDEAFF.

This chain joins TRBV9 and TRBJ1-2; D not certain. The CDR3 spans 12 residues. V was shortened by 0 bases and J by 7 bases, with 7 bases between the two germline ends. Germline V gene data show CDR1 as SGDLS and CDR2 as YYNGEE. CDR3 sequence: CASSVDGVGYTF. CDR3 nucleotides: TGTGCCAGCAGCGTAGACGGAGTTGGCTACACCTTC.

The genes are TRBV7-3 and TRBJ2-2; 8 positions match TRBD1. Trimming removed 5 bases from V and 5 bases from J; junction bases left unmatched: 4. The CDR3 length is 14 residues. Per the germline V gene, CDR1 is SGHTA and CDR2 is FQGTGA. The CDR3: CASSAGQGTGELFF. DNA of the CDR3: TGTGCCAGCAGCGCCGGACAGGGAACCGGGGAGCTGTTTTTT.

Here the CDR3 DNA reads TGTGCCAGCAGCTGGGACAGGGGGCCGGGCAATGAGCAGTTCTTC. It translates to CASSWDRGPGNEQFF. This chain uses TRBV7-6 with TRBJ2-1, with 12 bases identical to TRBD1. This CDR3 is 15 amino acids long. V lost 4 bases, J lost 6 bases, and 4 bases stayed unmatched. Germline loops: CDR1 SGHVS, CDR2 FNYEAQ.

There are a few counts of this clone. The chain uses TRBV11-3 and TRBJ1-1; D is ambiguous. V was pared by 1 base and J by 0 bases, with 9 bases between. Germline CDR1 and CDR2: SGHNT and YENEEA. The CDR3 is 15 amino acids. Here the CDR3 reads CASSLVPSLNTEAFF. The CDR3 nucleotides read TGTGCCAGCAGCTTAGTCCCGAGTCTGAACACTGAAGCTTTCTTT.

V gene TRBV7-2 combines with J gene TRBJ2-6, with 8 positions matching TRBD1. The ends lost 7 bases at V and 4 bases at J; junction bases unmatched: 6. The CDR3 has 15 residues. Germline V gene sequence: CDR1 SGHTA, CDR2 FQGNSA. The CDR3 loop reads CASNPTGAGANVLTF. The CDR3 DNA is TGTGCCAGCAATCCGACAGGGGCGGGGGCCAACGTCCTGACTTTC. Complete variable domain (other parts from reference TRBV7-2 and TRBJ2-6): GAGVSQSPSNKVTEKGKDVELRCDPISGHTALYWYRQSLGQGLEFLIYFQGNSAPDKSGLPSDRFSAERTGGSVSTLTIQRTQQEDSAVYLCASNPTGAGANVLTFGAGSRLTVL.

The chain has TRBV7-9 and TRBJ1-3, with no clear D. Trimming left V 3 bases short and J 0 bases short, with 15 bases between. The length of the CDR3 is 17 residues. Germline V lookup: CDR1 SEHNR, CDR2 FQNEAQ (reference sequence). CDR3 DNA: TGTGCCAGCAGCTTGATTTCGGGTTTCCTCTCTGGAAACACCATATATTTT. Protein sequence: CASSLISGFLSGNTIYF.